This T cell receptor (beta chain) was sequenced for a study of blood T cell repertoires in COVID-19. Study-level background: T cells, B-cell-depleted T cells, or PBMCs provided the cDNA or gDNA that served as material.

Original methodology: Researchers report that nucleated cell counts were estimated from reference gene primer amplification. The method was immunoSEQ multiplex PCR; TCRdb's version includes in-frame clones alone and lacks a portion of them. V and J calls and clone size follow that table, whereas D and trimming were derived from the DNA. The sample consists of some 140,000 clones, 79% of them appearing once. The CDR3 totals 13 residues. CDR1 MDHEN and CDR2 SYDVKM come from the germline V gene. Between the trimmed V and J ends, which lost 2 bases and 4 bases, there was a span of 8 bases. To note about this clone: The same CDR3 is also encoded by other DNA sequences in this sample.

The source is a man in his 60s with acute or convalescent COVID-19. This chain connects TRBV28 to TRBJ1-2, with D possibly TRBD1 on 6 matching bases. The sample consisted of peripheral blood. CDR3 amino acids: CASSLQQGYGYTF. The DNA for the CDR3 is TGTGCCAGCAGTTTACAACAGGGCTATGGCTACACCTTC.